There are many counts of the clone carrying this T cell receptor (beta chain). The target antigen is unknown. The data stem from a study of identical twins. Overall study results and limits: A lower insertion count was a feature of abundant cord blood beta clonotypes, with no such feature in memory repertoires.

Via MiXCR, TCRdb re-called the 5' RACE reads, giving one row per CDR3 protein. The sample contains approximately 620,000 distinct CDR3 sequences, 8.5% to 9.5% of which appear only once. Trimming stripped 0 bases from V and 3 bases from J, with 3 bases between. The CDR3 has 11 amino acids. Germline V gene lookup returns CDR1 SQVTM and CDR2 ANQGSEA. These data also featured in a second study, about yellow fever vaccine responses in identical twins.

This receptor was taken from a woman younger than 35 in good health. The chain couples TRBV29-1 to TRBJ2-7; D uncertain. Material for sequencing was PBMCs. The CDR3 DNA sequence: TGCAGCGTTGAAGACGTCTACGAGCAGTACTTC. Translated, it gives CSVEDVYEQYF.